This passage covers 3 T cell receptor beta chains from one sample sequenced in a study of graft-versus-host responses after intestinal transplantation. Repertoires were generated with immunoSEQ multiplex PCR, while TCRdb's copy carries only in-frame clones and drops some. The table records about 18,000 clones, about four fifths of them present only once. The sequences come from PBMCs, collected 14 days after transplant. These receptors all come from a human patient who received an intestinal transplant, so some T cells may come from the graft donor.

The rearrangement links TRBV9 to TRBJ2-3; 8 bases line up with TRBD1. This CDR3 is 16 amino acids long. Germline assignment: CDR1 SGDLS and CDR2 YYNGEE. J gave up 1 base and V 1 base, and 5 bases lay outside the gene matches. The CDR3 spells CASSVSGQGRTDTQYF. CDR3 in DNA: TGTGCCAGCAGCGTATCAGGACAGGGACGCACAGATACGCAGTATTTT.

The gene calls are TRBV9 and TRBJ1-2; 10 nucleotides line up with TRBD1. CDR1 and CDR2 from the germline V gene are SGDLS and YYNGEE. This CDR3 is built from 15 residues. V dropped 0 bases and J dropped 6; count of bases not matched to a gene: 5. CDR3 sequence (DNA): TGTGCCAGCAGCGTAGCGGGGACAGGGGACGATGGCTACACCTTC. This codes for CASSVAGTGDDGYTF.

The CDR3 reads CASSIATDTQYF. Here the CDR3 DNA reads TGTGCCAGTAGTATAGCCACAGATACGCAGTATTTT. This rearrangement joins TRBV19 to TRBJ2-3; D is uncertain. V shed 1 base and J shed 2 bases, with 1 base lying between them. This CDR3 has 12 amino acids. Germline loops: CDR1 LNHDA, CDR2 SQIVND (reference sequence).